The rows below give T cell receptor beta chains drawn from one sample of a study of human T cells and chemical hapten exposure. TCRdb reprocessed the RACE reads with MiXCR, giving one entry per CDR3 protein. The sample lists around 50,000 distinct CDR3 sequences, around a tenth occurring once. The material sequenced was whole blood, taken in connection with sensitization to the hapten diphenylcyclopropenone (DPC). These receptors came from a woman aged 45 to 65 with alopecia areata. Some clones in this sample may be carry-over from other donors' samples. CDR3s include the opening cysteine and the closing phenylalanine or tryptophan. A D gene is named only where the DNA matches it firmly. Clone size is shown for a subset of rows, as once, few, many or a class of expanded clone.

abundance,j_gene,d_gene,v_gene,CDR3nt,CDR3aa
many,TRBJ1-1,.,TRBV5-1,TGCGCCAGCAGCTTAGTTCCCGGGACCGTTGGCACTGAAGCTTTCTTT,CASSLVPGTVGTEAFF
many,TRBJ2-1,.,TRBV9,TGTGCCAGCAGCCCCTCTTCAGGGCGCGATGAGCAGTTCTTC,CASSPSSGRDEQFF
many,TRBJ1-1,.,TRBV30,TGTGCCTGGAGTGTAGGGACGGGAAACACTGAAGCTTTCTTT,CAWSVGTGNTEAFF
few,TRBJ2-7,TRBD2,TRBV28,TGTGCCAGCAGACCCGGACTAGCGGGAAGCGAGCAGTACTTC,CASRPGLAGSEQYF
.,TRBJ1-1,.,TRBV29-1,TGCAGCGCTAGTCGGGGGGCGTCCACTGAAGCTTTCTTT,CSASRGASTEAFF
many,TRBJ2-7,.,TRBV9,TGTGCCAGCAGCGTAGGAAGGGAATACGAGCAGTACTTC,CASSVGREYEQYF
many,TRBJ1-4,.,TRBV3-1,TGTGCCAGCAGCCGGGTCCTCGGGGCTAATGAAAAACTGTTTTTT,CASSRVLGANEKLFF
many,TRBJ1-3,.,TRBV7-2,TGTGCCAGCAGCCCTGGGACCTTTGCGGGAAACACCATATATTTT,CASSPGTFAGNTIYF
.,TRBJ1-5,.,TRBV18,TGTGCCAGCTCACCCGGCCAATTAAATCAGCCCCAGCATTTT,CASSPGQLNQPQHF
many,TRBJ2-4,.,TRBV10-3,TGTGCCATCAGTGAGATGCTGGATCGAAACATTCAGTACTTC,CAISEMLDRNIQYF
many,TRBJ2-5,TRBD2,TRBV11-2,TGTGCCAGCAGGGCCCGACTAGCAAGGGGTGAAGCCCAGTACTTC,CASRARLARGEAQYF
many,TRBJ2-1,TRBD1,TRBV27,TGTGCCAGCAGTTTGGGGGGACAGGGTGAGCAGTTCTTC,CASSLGGQGEQFF
many,TRBJ2-3,TRBD2,TRBV11-2,TGTGCCAGCAGCCCGGGGACTAGCGGGAGGGGCGATACGCAGTATTTT,CASSPGTSGRGDTQYF
many,TRBJ1-1,.,TRBV29-1,TGCAGCGTTGATTGGGGAGAGAACACTGAAGCTTTCTTT,CSVDWGENTEAFF
many,TRBJ2-1,.,TRBV7-6,TGTGCCAGCAGCTTTCCAGGGACCCCTGGGTACAATGAGCAGTTCTTC,CASSFPGTPGYNEQFF
.,TRBJ2-6,.,TRBV7-2,TGTGCCAGCAGCTTAGAACGCGGGCAGGTCCTGACTTTC,CASSLERGQVLTF
many,TRBJ2-1,TRBD2,TRBV20-1,TGCAGTGCCCATCCCGCGGGGGTCGGGTCACTAGAGAGGCAGTTCTTC,CSAHPAGVGSLERQFF
.,TRBJ1-1,.,TRBV6-5,TGTGCCAGCAGTTACTCGTTGACTCTCCAGGACACTGAAGCTTTCTTT,CASSYSLTLQDTEAFF
.,TRBJ2-3,TRBD2,TRBV20-1,TGCAGTGCAACCGGGACTAGCCTGACAGATACGCAGTATTTT,CSATGTSLTDTQYF
many,TRBJ1-2,.,TRBV20-1,TGCAGTGCTCCGAGGGGGAGCAGGGCGTATGGCTACACCTTC,CSAPRGSRAYGYTF
many,TRBJ2-7,TRBD2,TRBV12-3/TRBV12-4,TGTGCCAGCAGCCCCCTCTCCCTGGGGGGGTTCGAGCAGTACTTC,CASSPLSLGGFEQYF
few,TRBJ1-4,TRBD1,TRBV15,TGTGCCACCAGCAGAGATCTCAGGACAGGGGGCTTAGCTAATGAAAAACTGTTTTTT,CATSRDLRTGGLANEKLFF
few,TRBJ2-2,.,TRBV5-1,TGCGCCAGCAGCGGTTCGGCAGCCACCGGGGAGCTGTTTTTT,CASSGSAATGELFF
.,TRBJ2-3,TRBD2,TRBV6-6,TGTGCCAGCAGTCCCCAACTGGGACTAGCGGCCAGCACAGATACGCAGTATTTT,CASSPQLGLAASTDTQYF
few,TRBJ1-1,.,TRBV28,TGTGCCAGCGAGTTTTGGGGCGAAGCTTTCTTT,CASEFWGEAFF
many,TRBJ2-7,TRBD2,TRBV12-3/TRBV12-4,TGTGCCAGCACCCCCTGGGGGGGGTACGAGCAGTACTTC,CASTPWGGYEQYF
many,TRBJ2-5,.,TRBV29-1,TGCAGCGTTGGAGAGACCCAGTACTTC,CSVGETQYF
many,TRBJ2-5,.,TRBV10-2,TGCGCCAGCAGAGAGCAGGGGTCCGCTGGGACCCAGTACTTC,CASREQGSAGTQYF
.,TRBJ2-5,.,TRBV29-1,TGCAGCGTTGCCAGCTACCAAGAGACCCAGTACTTC,CSVASYQETQYF
many,TRBJ2-7,.,TRBV28,TGTGCCAGCAGCCCTCAAAATACCTACGAGCAGTACTTC,CASSPQNTYEQYF
few,TRBJ1-5,.,TRBV29-1,TGCAGCGTTATTTCCGGGACCCAGCCCCAGCATTTT,CSVISGTQPQHF
many,TRBJ1-5,TRBD1,TRBV20-1,TGCAGTGCTAGACCGACAGGGGGAGATCAGCCCCAGCATTTT,CSARPTGGDQPQHF
many,TRBJ2-1,TRBD2,TRBV12-3/TRBV12-4,TGTGCCAGCAGTTCCCGCGGTAGCGGGAGGGCTTTGTCCTACAATGAGCAGTTCTTC,CASSSRGSGRALSYNEQFF
.,TRBJ1-1,.,TRBV10-1,TGCGCCAGCAGTGACACATCGAACACTGAAGCTTTCTTT,CASSDTSNTEAFF
many,TRBJ2-7,TRBD2,TRBV18,TGTGCCAGCTCCCGCCGGACTAGCGATTACTACGAGCAGTACTTC,CASSRRTSDYYEQYF
.,TRBJ1-5,TRBD1,TRBV18,TGTGCCAGCTCACCGGACAGGGATCAGCCCCAGCATTTT,CASSPDRDQPQHF
.,TRBJ1-2,.,TRBV28,TGTGCCAGCAGACCCTTCAGGGATAATGGCTACACCTTC,CASRPFRDNGYTF
many,TRBJ2-4,.,TRBV15,TGTGCCACCAGCACCCAATACCGGGCCTTTGCCAAAAACATTCAGTACTTC,CATSTQYRAFAKNIQYF
.,TRBJ1-4,.,TRBV12-3/TRBV12-4,TGTGCCAGCAGTTTGATCCAAAATGAAAAACTGTTTTTT,CASSLIQNEKLFF
many,TRBJ2-7,TRBD2,TRBV20-1,TGCAGTGCTAGTGCTCTAGCGGGCGGCTACGAGCAGTACTTC,CSASALAGGYEQYF
many,TRBJ2-5,.,TRBV5-6,TGTGCCAGCAGCCCCCTTGGTACCCAACAAGAGACCCAGTACTTC,CASSPLGTQQETQYF
many,TRBJ1-5,.,TRBV21-1,TGTGCCAGCTCTCCGGGTCGTGGTCAGCCCCAGCATTTT,CASSPGRGQPQHF
many,TRBJ2-5,.,TRBV7-6,TGTGCCAGCAGCTTAGCTCACCAAGAGACCCAGTACTTC,CASSLAHQETQYF
many,TRBJ2-1,.,TRBV5-4,TGTGCCAGCAGCTCGGGACTTATCTACAATGAGCAGTTCTTC,CASSSGLIYNEQFF
many,TRBJ2-5,.,TRBV12-3/TRBV12-4,TGTGCCAGCAGTTTTAGCGGACAAGAGACCCAGTACTTC,CASSFSGQETQYF
.,TRBJ2-2,.,TRBV15,TGTGCCACCAGCTACACAGGAGGCCCCGGGGAGCTGTTTTTT,CATSYTGGPGELFF
many,TRBJ1-5,.,TRBV2,TGTGCCAGCGTAGGGACACTGAATAGCAATCAGCCCCAGCATTTT,CASVGTLNSNQPQHF
many,TRBJ2-2,TRBD1,TRBV12-3/TRBV12-4,TGTGCCAGCAGGGGGGACAGGGTTAACACCGGGGAGCTGTTTTTT,CASRGDRVNTGELFF
many,TRBJ2-3,.,TRBV6-1,TGTGCCAGCAGTGAAGTGCTAGTGGGCACAGATACGCAGTATTTT,CASSEVLVGTDTQYF
many,TRBJ2-7,.,TRBV29-1,TGCAGCGTTGAAAGCGACAGGTCCTACGAGCAGTACTTC,CSVESDRSYEQYF
many,TRBJ2-1,.,TRBV7-9,TGTGCCAGCAGCGTCGGACCATTGCTCGATGAGCAGTTCTTC,CASSVGPLLDEQFF
many,TRBJ2-1,.,TRBV21-1,TGTGCCAGCAGCAAACATCATCGGGCGGGCCAGATTTACAATGAGCAGTTCTTC,CASSKHHRAGQIYNEQFF